The 5 T cell receptor beta chains listed next were all sequenced from one sample in a study of blood T cells in healthy people across ages. For the second PCR, which ran for about 6 to 12 cycles, a sample-barcoded 5' primer and a J-beta primer mix were used. TCRdb passed the 5' RACE reads through MiXCR, listing each CDR3 protein once. The sample yields around 1.5 million distinct CDR3 sequences, almost 35% seen once. The material sequenced was blood. The receptors come from a woman under 40 in good health.

This clonotype turned up a few times. The chain employs TRBV6-6 and TRBJ2-7, with 10 bases fitting TRBD1. The CDR3 spans 16 residues. Germline trimming cut 4 bases from V and 2 bases from J; bases unmatched to any gene: 8. Germline V gives CDR1 MNHNY, CDR2 SVGAGI (reference sequence). The CDR3 bases are TGTGCCAGCAGTTCCGGACAGGGGGTATCAACCTACGAGCAGTACTTC. Protein: CASSSGQGVSTYEQYF.

The chain joins TRBV5-1 to TRBJ2-2; D possibly corresponds to TRBD2 (5 bases). Between the trimmed V and J ends, which lost 10 bases and 4 bases, there was a span of 17 bases. Germline V gives CDR1 SGHRS, CDR2 YFSETQ. This CDR3 has 14 residues. The CDR3 DNA sequence: TGCGCCGGATATACTAGGACGGCCACCGGGGAGCTGTTTTTT. Protein sequence: CAGYTRTATGELFF. Using reference TRBV5-1 and TRBJ2-2 for the parts outside the CDR3, the full variable domain is KAGVTQTPRYLIKTRGQQVTLSCSPISGHRSVSWYQQTPGQGLQFLFEYFSETQRNKGNFPGRFSGRQFSNSRSEMNVSTLELGDSALYLCAGYTRTATGELFFGEGSRLTVL.

This rearrangement joins TRBV6-6 to TRBJ2-6; tentative D call: TRBD2 (6 bases). The CDR3 extends over 15 amino acids. The germline gives CDR1 MNHNY, CDR2 SVGAGI (reference sequence). Trimming took 7 bases from V and 4 from J, leaving 14 bases between them. CDR3: CASKAGSPGANVLTF. The CDR3 DNA reads TGTGCCAGCAAAGCCGGGAGCCCAGGGGCCAACGTCCTGACTTTC.

The chain is built from TRBV3-1 and TRBJ1-3; D not certain. Trimming removed 6 bases from V and 2 bases from J, with 11 bases in between. Looked up from germline, CDR1 is LGHDT and CDR2 is YNNKEL (reference sequence). The CDR3 sequence is 14 residues long. The CDR3 nucleotides are TGTGCCAGCAGACCCGAGAGGACTGGAAACACCATATATTTT. It translates to CASRPERTGNTIYF.

This clonotype was found a few times. The chain is built from TRBV28 and TRBJ1-4, with D unclear. The V and J ends lost 8 bases and 0 bases respectively, with 10 bases between them. This CDR3 contains 14 residues. The V gene's germline CDR1 is MDHEN and CDR2 SYDVKM. This CDR3 reads CASVRGTTNEKLFF. CDR3 nucleotides: TGTGCCAGCGTTCGGGGAACAACTAATGAAAAACTGTTTTTT.